This TCR beta chain was recovered during a study of T cell changes during pregnancy in multiple sclerosis. Profiled with immunoSEQ multiplex PCR; TCRdb holds only in-frame clones, not every one. The profile shows 69,000 or so clones, roughly 92% of them singletons. The sequencing used peripheral blood, collected before pregnancy. This receptor was obtained from a female donor with multiple sclerosis, enrolled in a pregnancy study.

The CDR3 DNA reads TGCGCCAGCAGCTTGGTCCCAGTGAACACCGGGGAGCTGTTTTTT. Translated, it gives CASSLVPVNTGELFF. The genes are TRBV5-1 and TRBJ2-2; D is uncertain. This CDR3 spans 15 amino acids. Germline CDR1 and CDR2: SGHRS and YFSETQ. The V and J ends lost 0 bases and 1 base respectively, with 7 bases between them.